The next 29 T cell receptor beta chains were all read from a single sample in a study of shared clonotypes between healthy human individuals. Generated by immunoSEQ multiplex PCR, the TCRdb table keeps only in-frame clones and is missing some. The sample lists about 95,000 clones, around 67% occurring once. Sequenced material: memory CD8+ T cells sorted from blood. Stated subset: CD45RO+ cells pooled with CCR7-negative TemRA cells. These receptors came from a man younger than 40 in good health.

The rearrangement uses TRBV27 and TRBJ2-1; 9 bases are a match to TRBD2. CDR3 length: 15 amino acids. In germline, CDR1 is MNHEY, CDR2 SMNVEV (reference sequence). V shed 7 bases and J 4 bases; nucleotides not matched to a gene: 8. As DNA, the CDR3 is TGTGCCAGCACTATAGCGGGAGCAATGTACAATGAGCAGTTCTTC. Protein product: CASTIAGAMYNEQFF.

The chain joins TRBV15 to TRBJ1-4; D is unresolved. The germline gives CDR1 LNHNV, CDR2 YYDKDF (reference sequence). The CDR3 contains 15 residues. V shed 1 base and J shed 8 bases, with 14 bases lying between them. The CDR3 here is CATSRGAGLEEKLFF. In DNA, the CDR3 is TGTGCCACCAGCAGAGGCGCAGGCCTGGAGGAAAAACTGTTTTTT. Combining the CDR3 with reference TRBV15 and TRBJ1-4 gives the whole variable domain DAMVIQNPRYQVTQFGKPVTLSCSQTLNHNVMYWYQQKSSQAPKLLFHYYDKDFNNEADTPDNFQSRRPNTSFCFLDIRSPGLGDTAMYLCATSRGAGLEEKLFFGSGTQLSVL.

Here the CDR3 reads CASSLAGPGGEAFF. The CDR3 DNA reads TGTGCCAGCAGCTTGGCCGGACCGGGCGGTGAAGCTTTCTTT. The chain employs TRBV5-4 and TRBJ1-1; D remains ambiguous. Trimming pared 0 bases from V and 7 bases from J, leaving 13 bases between. CDR1 and CDR2 (germline): SGHNT, YYREEE (reference sequence). The CDR3 covers 14 residues.

This clone was counted a few times. The chain has TRBV27 and TRBJ1-1; D remains ambiguous. The ends were cut back, 5 bases at V and 7 bases at J, with 14 bases in the middle. Per germline, CDR1 MNHEY and CDR2 SMNVEV (reference sequence). The CDR3 totals 13 residues. CDR3 coding DNA: TGTGCCAGCAGTCTGGGTCCCGGGAATGAAGCTTTCTTT. It yields the protein CASSLGPGNEAFF.

The chain links TRBV4-2 to TRBJ2-1; tentative D call: TRBD1 (6 bases). Trimming cost V 0 bases and J 7 bases, with 13 bases left between them. The germline V gene encodes CDR1 LGHNA and CDR2 YNFKEQ. CDR3 length equals 15 residues. The CDR3 nucleotides read TGTGCCAGCAGCCAAGATGAACAGGGTGGGAATGAGCAGTTCTTC. This encodes CASSQDEQGGNEQFF.

The chain employs TRBV30 and TRBJ2-1; maybe TRBD1 (6 bases). The germline V gene encodes CDR1 GTSNPN and CDR2 SVGIG (reference sequence). Trimming cost V 2 bases and J 8 bases, with 7 bases left between them. This CDR3 spans 11 amino acids. CDR3 nucleotide sequence: TGTGCCTGGAGTCCAGGGGATGAGCAGTTCTTC. Protein product: CAWSPGDEQFF.

The V call is TRBV5-1, the J call TRBJ2-2, with 11 bases fitting TRBD1. Germline lookup yields CDR1 SGHRS and CDR2 YFSETQ. The junction had 6 bases not matched to a gene; V was cut back by 4 bases and J by 7 bases. CDR3 length: 15 residues. In nucleotides, the CDR3 is TGCGCCAGCAGCGCTGGACAGGGGGCTATCGGGGAGCTGTTTTTT. Its translation: CASSAGQGAIGELFF.

The rearrangement uses TRBV4-1 and TRBJ1-2; D is undetermined. The V gene lost 3 bases and the J gene lost 8 bases, with 10 bases spanning the gap. This CDR3 is built from 12 residues. Germline CDR1 and CDR2: MGHRA and YSYEKL. CDR3 DNA sequence: TGCGCCAGCAGCCAGGGTAGGGCCGGCTACACCTTC. Translation gives CASSQGRAGYTF.

This chain joins TRBV7-9 and TRBJ2-1, with D possibly matching TRBD2 (5 bases). The germline V and J ends were trimmed by 1 base and 0 bases, with 7 bases remaining between them. The germline V gene encodes CDR1 SEHNR and CDR2 FQNEAQ (reference sequence). The CDR3 consists of 15 residues. This chain's CDR3 is CASSLGAVSYNEQFF. For the CDR3, the DNA is TGTGCCAGCAGCTTAGGAGCGGTCTCCTACAATGAGCAGTTCTTC.

This clone has ten or more counts. CDR3 nucleotides: TGTGCCAGCAGTGCAGGTCAGGGGACATCCTACGAGCAGTACTTC. This encodes CASSAGQGTSYEQYF. The genes are TRBV2 and TRBJ2-7; the D gene is possibly TRBD1 (6 bases). Per the germline V gene, CDR1 is SNHLY and CDR2 is FYNNEI. The CDR3 totals 15 residues. V was pared by 4 bases and J by 1 base, with 14 bases between.

The sample holds a few counts of this clone. The chain carries TRBV11-3 and TRBJ2-1; perhaps TRBD2 as D (6 bases). CDR3 size: 17 residues. The germline V and J ends were trimmed by 1 base and 2 bases, with 15 bases remaining between them. Germline loops: CDR1 SGHNT, CDR2 YENEEA. DNA for the CDR3: TGTGCCAGCAGCTTAGGGGGTAGCGGTATTACCTACAATGAGCAGTTCTTC. Amino acid sequence: CASSLGGSGITYNEQFF.

The V call is TRBV5-1, the J call TRBJ2-7; TRBD1 matches 7 bases. Trimming cost V 3 bases and J 2 bases; bases outside gene matches: 11. The CDR3 is made up of 16 amino acids. Germline CDR1 and CDR2: SGHRS and YFSETQ. The DNA of the CDR3 is TGCGCCAGCAGCTGGAGACAGGGAATTAGCACCTACGAGCAGTACTTC. Translated: CASSWRQGISTYEQYF.

The table lists this clone with a few counts. A much larger clone is a single base away; this may be a read error. Other DNA sequences from this sample encode an identical CDR3 as well. V gene TRBV27 combines with J gene TRBJ2-7, with a tentative D call TRBD2 (7 bases). V lost 7 bases and J 1 base, leaving 11 bases between the germline ends. The CDR3 contains 13 residues. Germline CDR1 MNHEY, CDR2 SMNVEV (reference sequence). CDR3 DNA sequence: TGTGCCAGCATGGGGGGGGCGTCCTACGAGCAGTACTTC. Translating gives CASMGGASYEQYF.

This clone was seen more than once but under ten times. The chain couples TRBV7-2 to TRBJ1-1; D gene uncertain. The V gene's germline CDR1 is SGHTA and CDR2 FQGNSA. V shed 2 bases and J shed 8 bases, with 9 bases lying between them. There are 12 residues in the CDR3. The CDR3 sequence is CASSLNGIEAFF. The CDR3 DNA reads as TGTGCCAGCAGCTTAAACGGAATAGAAGCTTTCTTT. Full variable domain (rest looked up from reference TRBV7-2 and TRBJ1-1): GAGVSQSPSNKVTEKGKDVELRCDPISGHTALYWYRQSLGQGLEFLIYFQGNSAPDKSGLPSDRFSAERTGGSVSTLTIQRTQQEDSAVYLCASSLNGIEAFFGQGTRLTVV.

The gene calls are TRBV28 and TRBJ2-2; 14 bases are shared with TRBD2. Germline-derived CDR1 and CDR2 are MDHEN and SYDVKM. Trimming cost V 6 bases and J 8 bases; bases outside gene matches: 5. This CDR3 region has 15 residues. CDR3 protein: CASSTGLAGVGELFF. The DNA of the CDR3 is TGTGCCAGCAGCACGGGACTAGCGGGAGTAGGGGAGCTGTTTTTT.

The J gene is TRBJ2-3, the V gene TRBV15; D is tentatively TRBD1 or TRBD2 (6 bases each). The CDR3 has 17 amino acids. Deletions cut 8 bases from V and 5 bases from J, with 26 bases between. Per the germline V gene, CDR1 is LNHNV and CDR2 is YYDKDF (reference sequence). The CDR3 DNA reads TGTGCCACCCAAAGGGGTCTAGGGGGAGGAATATTAGATACGCAGTATTTT. Its translation is CATQRGLGGGILDTQYF.

Only a few counts were recorded for this clone. The rearrangement joins TRBV27 to TRBJ2-7; 9 nucleotides match TRBD1. V shed 7 bases and J 0 bases; nucleotides not matched to a gene: 7. The CDR3 contains 15 residues. Germline lookup yields CDR1 MNHEY and CDR2 SMNVEV (reference sequence). This CDR3 reads CASTPWDRVSYEQYF. The CDR3 coding sequence is TGTGCCAGCACCCCGTGGGACAGGGTCTCCTACGAGCAGTACTTC.

The chain employs TRBV5-1 and TRBJ2-3; D remains unclear. Trimming removed 0 bases from V and 1 base from J, with 3 bases in between. Germline CDR1 and CDR2: SGHRS and YFSETQ. This CDR3 spans 13 amino acids. CDR3 nucleotides: TGCGCCAGCAGCTTGGAAGGCACAGATACGCAGTATTTT. Translated: CASSLEGTDTQYF.

The chain employs TRBV5-1 and TRBJ2-2; 8 bases line up with TRBD2. The CDR3 loop spans 16 amino acids. Germline assignment: CDR1 SGHRS and CDR2 YFSETQ. V gave up 0 bases and J gave up 1 base; unmatched junction bases: 2. The CDR3 sequence: CASSLELAENTGELFF. CDR3 nucleotide sequence: TGCGCCAGCAGCTTGGAACTAGCGGAGAACACCGGGGAGCTGTTTTTT.

Comments on this clone: A much larger clone is a single base away; this may be a read error. The chain has TRBV9 and TRBJ2-7, with TRBD1 identical over 9 bases. This CDR3 comprises 14 residues. Germline CDR1 reads SGDLS; CDR2 reads YYNGEE. The ends lost 0 bases at V and 5 bases at J; junction bases unmatched: 3. This CDR3 is CASSVGTGVNEQYF. The CDR3 DNA reads TGTGCCAGCAGCGTAGGGACAGGGGTCAACGAGCAGTACTTC.

This clone was seen many times. Additional DNA sequences in this sample encode the identical CDR3. The chain is built from TRBV6-4 and TRBJ2-2; D is uncertain. The CDR3 consists of 13 residues. Germline-derived CDR1 and CDR2 are MRHNA and SNTAGT. V lost 4 bases to trimming and J lost 2 bases, with 5 bases between them. The CDR3 DNA reads TGTGCCAGCAGTGTCTCAAACACCGGGGAGCTGTTTTTT. This translates into CASSVSNTGELFF.

V gene TRBV27 combines with J gene TRBJ2-6; a possible D gene is TRBD1 (6 bases). The CDR3 is 15 residues long. Trimming stripped 7 bases from V and 0 bases from J, with 10 bases between. The V gene's germline CDR1 is MNHEY and CDR2 SMNVEV (reference sequence). The CDR3 nucleotides read TGTGCCAGCAAGGACAGTCCCTCTGGGGCCAACGTCCTGACTTTC. This translates into CASKDSPSGANVLTF.

V is TRBV7-8 and J is TRBJ2-1; 9 bases line up with TRBD2. This CDR3 comprises 17 residues. Trimming removed 5 bases from V and 4 bases from J; junction bases left unmatched: 12. CDR1 is SGHVS and CDR2 is FQNEAQ in the germline V gene. Here the CDR3 reads CASSPPMAGGWYNEQFF. CDR3 nucleotides: TGTGCCAGCAGCCCCCCCATGGCGGGAGGGTGGTACAATGAGCAGTTCTTC.

The chain recombines TRBV25-1 with TRBJ2-3, with D tentatively TRBD1 (6 bases). From germline, CDR1 is MGHDK and CDR2 SYGVNS. Trimming pared 6 bases from V and 0 bases from J, leaving 13 bases between. The CDR3 is made up of 15 amino acids. CDR3 loop: CASSSPGHSTDTQYF. The CDR3 region has the DNA TGTGCCAGCAGCTCTCCGGGACACAGCACAGATACGCAGTATTTT.

The V and J genes are TRBV27 and TRBJ1-5, with 9 bases matching TRBD1. The J segment lost 1 base and the V segment lost 4 bases, leaving 14 bases of the junction unmatched. CDR1 MNHEY and CDR2 SMNVEV come from the germline V gene (reference sequence). The CDR3 spans 19 residues. The CDR3 bases are TGTGCCAGCAGTTCATGGACAGGGGCAATCTGGGGAAGCAATCAGCCCCAGCATTTT. It yields the protein CASSSWTGAIWGSNQPQHF.

V gene TRBV10-3 combines with J gene TRBJ2-7; 8 positions match TRBD1. This CDR3 region has 14 residues. CDR1 is ENHRY and CDR2 is SYGVKD in the germline V gene. The junction had 5 bases not matched to a gene; V was cut back by 2 bases and J by 5 bases. CDR3 in amino acids: CAISEIDRGDEQYF. CDR3 DNA sequence: TGTGCCATCAGTGAGATCGACAGGGGAGACGAGCAGTACTTC.

The chain combines TRBV6-5 with TRBJ2-1; D gene uncertain. The CDR3 contains 12 residues. The V gene's germline CDR1 is MNHEY and CDR2 SVGAGI. The germline V and J ends were trimmed by 10 bases and 8 bases, with 15 bases remaining between them. CDR3 protein: CATKPTSYEQFF. CDR3 DNA sequence: TGTGCCACCAAACCCACGAGTTATGAGCAGTTCTTC.

The chain has TRBV5-4 and TRBJ2-7, with 7 bases lining up with TRBD2. The V gene's germline CDR1 is SGHNT and CDR2 YYREEE (reference sequence). V lost 0 bases, J lost 7 bases, and 10 bases stayed unmatched. The CDR3 is made up of 15 amino acids. The CDR3 sequence: CASSLEWTGGSEQYF. The CDR3 bases are TGTGCCAGCAGCTTGGAATGGACGGGAGGAAGTGAGCAGTACTTC.

The chain carries TRBV5-1 and TRBJ2-1; D might be TRBD1 (6 bases). The germline V gene has CDR1 SGHRS and CDR2 YFSETQ. The CDR3 is 15 amino acids. The ends were cut back, 4 bases at V and 0 bases at J, with 11 bases in the middle. In nucleotides, the CDR3 is TGCGCCAGCAGCCGGGGACAAAGCTCCTACAATGAGCAGTTCTTC. Translated: CASSRGQSSYNEQFF.